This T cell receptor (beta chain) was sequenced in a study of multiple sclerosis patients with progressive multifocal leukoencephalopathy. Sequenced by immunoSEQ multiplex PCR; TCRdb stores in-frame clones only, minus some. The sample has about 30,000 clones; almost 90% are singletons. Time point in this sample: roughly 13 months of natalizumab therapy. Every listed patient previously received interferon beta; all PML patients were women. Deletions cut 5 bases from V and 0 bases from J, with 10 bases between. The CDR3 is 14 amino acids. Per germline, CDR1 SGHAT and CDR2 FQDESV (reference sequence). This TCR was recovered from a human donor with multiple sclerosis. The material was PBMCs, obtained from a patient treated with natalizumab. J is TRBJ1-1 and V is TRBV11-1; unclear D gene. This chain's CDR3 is CASSRANMNTEAFF. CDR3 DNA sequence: TGTGCCAGCAGCCGGGCGAACATGAACACTGAAGCTTTCTTT.